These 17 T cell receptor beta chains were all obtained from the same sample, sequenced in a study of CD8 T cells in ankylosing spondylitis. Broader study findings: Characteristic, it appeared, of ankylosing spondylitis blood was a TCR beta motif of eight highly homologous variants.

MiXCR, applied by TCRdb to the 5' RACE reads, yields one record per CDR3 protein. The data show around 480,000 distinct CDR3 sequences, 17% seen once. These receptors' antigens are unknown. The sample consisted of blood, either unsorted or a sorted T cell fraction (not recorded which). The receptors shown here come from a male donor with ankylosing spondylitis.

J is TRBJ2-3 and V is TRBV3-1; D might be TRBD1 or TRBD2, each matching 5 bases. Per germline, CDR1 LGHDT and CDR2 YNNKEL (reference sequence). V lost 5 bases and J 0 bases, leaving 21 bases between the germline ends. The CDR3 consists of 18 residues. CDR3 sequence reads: CASSGGLGSGASTDTQYF. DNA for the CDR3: TGTGCCAGCAGCGGTGGGTTAGGGTCCGGGGCTAGCACAGATACGCAGTATTTT.

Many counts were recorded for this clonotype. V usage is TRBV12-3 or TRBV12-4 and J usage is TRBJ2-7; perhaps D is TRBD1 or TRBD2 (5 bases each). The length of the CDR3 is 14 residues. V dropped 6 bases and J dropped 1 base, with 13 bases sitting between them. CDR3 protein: CASRGPGASYEQYF. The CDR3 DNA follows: TGTGCCAGCAGGGGACCTGGGGCGTCCTACGAGCAGTACTTC.

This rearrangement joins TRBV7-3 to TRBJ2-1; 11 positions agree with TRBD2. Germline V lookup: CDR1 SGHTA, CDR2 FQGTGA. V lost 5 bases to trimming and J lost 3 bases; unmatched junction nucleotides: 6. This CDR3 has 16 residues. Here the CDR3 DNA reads TGTGCCAGCAGCCGGACGGGACTAGCGGTCTACAATGAGCAGTTCTTC. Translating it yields CASSRTGLAVYNEQFF. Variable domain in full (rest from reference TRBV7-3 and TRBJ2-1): GAGVSQTPSNKVTEKGKYVELRCDPISGHTALYWYRQSLGQGPEFLIYFQGTGAADDSGLPNDRFFAVRPEGSVSTLKIQRTERGDSAVYLCASSRTGLAVYNEQFFGPGTRLTVL.

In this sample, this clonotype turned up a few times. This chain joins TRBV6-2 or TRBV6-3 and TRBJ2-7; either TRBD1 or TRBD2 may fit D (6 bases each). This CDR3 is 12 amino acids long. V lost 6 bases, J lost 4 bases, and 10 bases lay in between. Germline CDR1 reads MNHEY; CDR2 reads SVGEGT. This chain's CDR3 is CASRGGLYEQYF. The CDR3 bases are TGTGCCAGCAGAGGGGGACTTTACGAGCAGTACTTC.

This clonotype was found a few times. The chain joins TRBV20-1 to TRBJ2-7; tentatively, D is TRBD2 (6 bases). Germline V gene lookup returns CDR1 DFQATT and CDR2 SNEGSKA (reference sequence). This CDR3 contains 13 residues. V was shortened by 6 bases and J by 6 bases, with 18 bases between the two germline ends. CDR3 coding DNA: TGCAGTGCCCGGGACTGGAGGGACCTCGAGCAGTACTTC. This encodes CSARDWRDLEQYF.

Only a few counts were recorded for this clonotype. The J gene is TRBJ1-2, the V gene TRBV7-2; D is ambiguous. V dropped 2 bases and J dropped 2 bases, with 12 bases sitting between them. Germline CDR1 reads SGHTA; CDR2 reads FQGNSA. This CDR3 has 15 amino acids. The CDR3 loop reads CASSLTRTPNYGYTF. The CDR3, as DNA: TGTGCCAGCAGCTTAACCCGGACGCCGAACTATGGCTACACCTTC.

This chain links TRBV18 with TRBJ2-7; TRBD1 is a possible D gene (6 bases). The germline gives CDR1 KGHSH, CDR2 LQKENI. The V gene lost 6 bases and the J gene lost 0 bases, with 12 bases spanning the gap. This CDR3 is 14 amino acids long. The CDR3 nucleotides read TGTGCCAGCTCGAAAGGACAGAGCTCCTACGAGCAGTACTTC. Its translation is CASSKGQSSYEQYF. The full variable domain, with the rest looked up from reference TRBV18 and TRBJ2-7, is NAGVMQNPRHLVRRRGQEARLRCSPMKGHSHVYWYRQLPEEGLKFMVYLQKENIIDESGMPKERFSAEFPKEGPSILRIQQVVRGDSAAYFCASSKGQSSYEQYFGPGTRLTVT.

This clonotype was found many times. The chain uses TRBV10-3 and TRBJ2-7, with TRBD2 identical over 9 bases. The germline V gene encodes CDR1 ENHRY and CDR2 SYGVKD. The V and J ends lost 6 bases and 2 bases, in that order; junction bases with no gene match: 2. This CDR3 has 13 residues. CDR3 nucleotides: TGTGCCATCAGCCTAGCGGGACCCTACGAGCAGTACTTC. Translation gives CAISLAGPYEQYF.

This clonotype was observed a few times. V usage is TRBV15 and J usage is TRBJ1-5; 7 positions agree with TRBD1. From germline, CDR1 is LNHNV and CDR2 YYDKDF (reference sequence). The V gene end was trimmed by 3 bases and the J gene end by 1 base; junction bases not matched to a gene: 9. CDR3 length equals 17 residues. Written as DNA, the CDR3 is TGTGCCACCAGCAGGAGGGTAGGGACAGAGAGCAATCAGCCCCAGCATTTT. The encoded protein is CATSRRVGTESNQPQHF.

The CDR3 region is CASSDPKRGQHTDTQYF. CDR3 DNA: TGTGCCAGCAGTGATCCAAAGAGGGGGCAACACACAGATACGCAGTATTTT. The rearrangement uses TRBV25-1 and TRBJ2-3; 7 nucleotides line up with TRBD1. This CDR3 has 17 amino acids. The J segment lost 2 bases and the V segment lost 3 bases, leaving 11 bases of the junction unmatched. From germline, CDR1 is MGHDK and CDR2 SYGVNS.

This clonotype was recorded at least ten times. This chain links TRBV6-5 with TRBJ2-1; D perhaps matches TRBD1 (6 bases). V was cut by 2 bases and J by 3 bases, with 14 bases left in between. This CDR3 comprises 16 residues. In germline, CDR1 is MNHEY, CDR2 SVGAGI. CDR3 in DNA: TGTGCCAGCAGTTACGGGGGCTTCGGAAACTACAATGAGCAGTTCTTC. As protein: CASSYGGFGNYNEQFF.

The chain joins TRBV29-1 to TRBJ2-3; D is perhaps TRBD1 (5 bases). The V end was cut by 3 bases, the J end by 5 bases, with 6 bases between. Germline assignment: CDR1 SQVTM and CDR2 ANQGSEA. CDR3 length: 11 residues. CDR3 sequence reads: CSVDREDTQYF. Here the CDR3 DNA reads TGCAGCGTTGACAGGGAAGATACGCAGTATTTT.

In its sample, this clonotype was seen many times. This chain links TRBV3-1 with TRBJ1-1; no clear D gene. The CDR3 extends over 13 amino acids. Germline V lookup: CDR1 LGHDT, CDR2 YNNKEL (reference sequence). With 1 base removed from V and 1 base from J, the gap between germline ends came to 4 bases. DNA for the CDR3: TGTGCCAGCAGCCAAGGTACGAACACTGAAGCTTTCTTT. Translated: CASSQGTNTEAFF.

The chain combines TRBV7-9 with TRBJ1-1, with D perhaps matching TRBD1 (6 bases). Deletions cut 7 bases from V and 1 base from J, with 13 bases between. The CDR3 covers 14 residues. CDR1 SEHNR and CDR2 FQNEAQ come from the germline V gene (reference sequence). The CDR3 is CASKPWTANTEAFF. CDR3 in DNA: TGTGCCAGCAAACCGTGGACAGCGAACACTGAAGCTTTCTTT.

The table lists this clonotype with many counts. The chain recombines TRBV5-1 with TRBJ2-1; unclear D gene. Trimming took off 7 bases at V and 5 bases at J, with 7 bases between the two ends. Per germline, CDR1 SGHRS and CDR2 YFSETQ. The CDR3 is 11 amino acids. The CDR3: CASVQNNEQFF. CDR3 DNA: TGCGCCAGCGTGCAGAACAATGAGCAGTTCTTC.

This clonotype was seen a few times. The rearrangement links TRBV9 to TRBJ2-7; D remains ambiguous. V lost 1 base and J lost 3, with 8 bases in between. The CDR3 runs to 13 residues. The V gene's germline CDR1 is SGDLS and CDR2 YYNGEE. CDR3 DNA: TGTGCCAGCAGCGTAAAGGCAGACTACGAGCAGTACTTC. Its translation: CASSVKADYEQYF.

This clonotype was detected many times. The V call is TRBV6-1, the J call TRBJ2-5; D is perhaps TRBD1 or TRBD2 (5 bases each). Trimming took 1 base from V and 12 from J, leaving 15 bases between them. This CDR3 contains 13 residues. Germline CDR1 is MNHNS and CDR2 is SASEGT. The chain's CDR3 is CASSEGGESLKYF. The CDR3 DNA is TGTGCCAGCAGTGAAGGAGGGGAGTCGCTCAAGTACTTC.